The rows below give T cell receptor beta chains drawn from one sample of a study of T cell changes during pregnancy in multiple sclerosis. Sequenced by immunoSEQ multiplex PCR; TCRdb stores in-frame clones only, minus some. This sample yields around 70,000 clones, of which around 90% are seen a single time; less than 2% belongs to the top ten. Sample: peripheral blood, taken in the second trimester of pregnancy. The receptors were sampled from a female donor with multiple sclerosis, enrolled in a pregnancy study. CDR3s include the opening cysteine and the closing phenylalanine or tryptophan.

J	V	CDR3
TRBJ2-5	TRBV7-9	CASSPMTSGQETQYF
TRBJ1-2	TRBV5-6	CASSPPGIPGNYGYTF
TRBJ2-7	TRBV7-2	CASSPGPGAYEQYF
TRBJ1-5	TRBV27	CATGELNRVGQPQHF
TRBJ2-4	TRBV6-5	CASRSSGAKNIQYF
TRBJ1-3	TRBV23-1	CASSHSGAGNTIYF
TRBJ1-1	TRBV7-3	CASSSLPTVNTEAFF
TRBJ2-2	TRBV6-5	CASSITGLNTGELFF
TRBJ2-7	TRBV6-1	CASSEMGGGAYEQYF
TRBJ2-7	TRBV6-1	CASSDRYEQYF
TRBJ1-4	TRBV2	CASSWGRVDEKLFF
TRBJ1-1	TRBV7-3	CASSPDRGAEAFF
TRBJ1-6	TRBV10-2	CASRDIRNSPLHF
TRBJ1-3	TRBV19	CASSIRTGAAYF
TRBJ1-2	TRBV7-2	CASSLGTYSYTF
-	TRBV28	CASSSLYEQYF
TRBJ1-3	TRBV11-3	CASSLGQGGSRNTIYF
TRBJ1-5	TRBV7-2	CASSLEGQGPISNQPQHF
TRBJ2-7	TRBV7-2	CASSPWTGLEQYF
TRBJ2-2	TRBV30	CAWIGFGTGAVDGELFF
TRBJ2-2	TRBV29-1	CSVSTGGRELFF
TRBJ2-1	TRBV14	CASSQDPRRLNEQFF
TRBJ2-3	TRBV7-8	CASSSTDTQYF
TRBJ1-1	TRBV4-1	CASSQARDRGNTEAFF
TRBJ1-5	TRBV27	CASSYTGNQPQHF
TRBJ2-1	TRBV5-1	CASSLGGSSYNEQFF